One and the same sample provided the 3 T cell receptor beta chains below, sequenced in a study of CDR3 diversity in severe acne. TCRdb re-analysed the PCR reads in MiXCR, keeping a single row per CDR3 protein. The sample has about 98,000 distinct CDR3 sequences; about half are singletons. Source material: blood. Receptors were obtained from a male donor with acne.

In DNA form, the CDR3 reads TGTGCCACCAGTGATATCAGGGTTCAGCCCCAGCATTTT. It codes for CATSDIRVQPQHF. This chain joins TRBV24-1 and TRBJ1-5; perhaps TRBD1 as D (5 bases). V lost 3 bases and J 6 bases, leaving 8 bases between the germline ends. Per germline, CDR1 KGHDR and CDR2 SFDVKD. The CDR3 covers 13 residues.

In its sample, this clonotype was seen a few times. Written as DNA, the CDR3 is TGTGCCAGCAGTTACTACACGTCGAACACCGGGGAGCTGTTTTTT. It is translated as CASSYYTSNTGELFF. This chain connects TRBV6-2 or TRBV6-3 to TRBJ2-2, with D uncertain. Germline V CDR1 and CDR2: MNHEY, SVGEGT. The length of the CDR3 is 15 residues. The ends were cut back, 1 base at V and 0 bases at J, with 6 bases in the middle.

CDR3 sequence reads: CASTEGIAVNEQFF. The CDR3 region has the DNA TGTGCCAGCACAGAGGGAATAGCGGTCAATGAGCAGTTCTTC. The chain has TRBV6-2 or TRBV6-3 and TRBJ2-1; D might be TRBD2 (6 bases). Looked up from germline, CDR1 is MNHEY and CDR2 is SVGEGT. The V gene lost 7 bases and the J gene lost 6 bases, with 16 bases spanning the gap. The length of the CDR3 is 14 residues.